This T cell receptor beta chain was captured by sequencing in a study of blood T cell repertoires in COVID-19. As for the study in general: COVID-19 samples collected from the United States, Italy and Spain covered acute and convalescent phases.

TCRdb keeps only in-frame clones here, not all; method: immunoSEQ multiplex PCR. The repertoire includes 55,000 to 80,000 clones, approximately 79% of them detected once, and 20% sits in the top ten. The source of this sequence is a woman at least 80 years old with active or convalescent COVID-19. Sequences were obtained from peripheral blood.

The chain's CDR3 is CASSFRGRAFF. In DNA form, the CDR3 reads TGTGCCAGCAGTTTCAGGGGTCGGGCTTTCTTT. This chain links TRBV12-3 or TRBV12-4 with TRBJ1-1; possible D gene TRBD1, 6 bases. The CDR3 runs to 11 residues. V was pared by 3 bases and J by 11 bases, with 10 bases between.